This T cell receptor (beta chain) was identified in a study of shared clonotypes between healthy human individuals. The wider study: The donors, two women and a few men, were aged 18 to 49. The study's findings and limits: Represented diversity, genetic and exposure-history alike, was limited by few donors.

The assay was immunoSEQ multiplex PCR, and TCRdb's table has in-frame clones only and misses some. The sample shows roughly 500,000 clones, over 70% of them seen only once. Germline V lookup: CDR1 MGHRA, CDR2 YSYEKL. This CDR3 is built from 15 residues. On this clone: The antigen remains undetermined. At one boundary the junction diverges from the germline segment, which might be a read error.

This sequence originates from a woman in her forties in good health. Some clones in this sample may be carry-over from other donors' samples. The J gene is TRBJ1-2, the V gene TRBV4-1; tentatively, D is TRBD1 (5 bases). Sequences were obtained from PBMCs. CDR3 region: CARSRLGAGNYGYTF. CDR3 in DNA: TGCGCCCGCAGCCGACTCGGGGCGGGGAACTATGGCTACACCTTC.